The rows below give T cell receptor beta chains drawn from one sample of a study of HIV-infected patients and healthy controls. TCRdb passed the 5' RACE reads through MiXCR, listing each CDR3 protein once. The sample has roughly 20,000 distinct CDR3 sequences; 12% are singletons. Sample: blood. These receptors came from an adult in good health. Each CDR3 is given without its conserved first and last residue.

V	J	CDR3
TRBV6-1	TRBJ2-3	ASSELGGGLDTQY
TRBV11-2	TRBJ2-7	ASSSLLRIYEQY
TRBV12-3/TRBV12-4	TRBJ1-1	ASSSTPTGMSF
TRBV5-1	TRBJ1-2	ASSSSKGGYVGYT
TRBV7-3	TRBJ2-7	ASSPSGGLGEQY
TRBV6-6	TRBJ2-5	ASSTGGVGQETQY
TRBV5-4	TRBJ1-5	ASSFDGLGPQH
TRBV20-1	TRBJ2-3	SASQGAETQY
TRBV20-1	TRBJ1-5	SAEQGLNQPQH
TRBV4-2	TRBJ2-5	ASSQEKPGGTQY
TRBV7-2	TRBJ1-1	ASTLIPLQGANTEAF
TRBV5-6	TRBJ2-1	ASSFMGDNEQF
TRBV7-8	TRBJ2-7	ASSLRDTAYEQY
TRBV18	TRBJ2-3	ASSRERTEADTQY
TRBV10-3	TRBJ2-7	AISGIGKVAYEQY
TRBV5-1	TRBJ2-3	ASSPFAGAESADTQY
TRBV28	TRBJ2-7	ASYSSGTGRYEQY
TRBV4-1	TRBJ2-5	ASSLTGQQETQY
TRBV3-1	TRBJ2-7	ASSRGLAQY
TRBV6-5	TRBJ2-1	ASSQRYYNEQF
TRBV2	TRBJ1-2	ASTGDRAFYGYT
TRBV20-1	TRBJ2-1	SAGGLAYNEQF
TRBV7-9	TRBJ1-5	ASSPMGQGEQPQH
TRBV5-6	TRBJ2-3	ASSLRGGTDTQY
TRBV7-9	TRBJ1-2	ASSLATLYT
TRBV9	TRBJ2-5	ASSVDWGQETQY
TRBV20-1	TRBJ2-7	SATGTYSYEQY
TRBV6-2/TRBV6-3	TRBJ1-5	ASSYGDSSNQPQH
TRBV28	TRBJ1-5	ASSPTGEGNQPQH
TRBV6-6	TRBJ1-2	ASSSGRGGYT
TRBV3-1	TRBJ2-7	ASTKGGGPWYEQY
TRBV12-3/TRBV12-4	TRBJ2-6	ASSLPTKKGRFPGANVLT
TRBV4-3	TRBJ1-2	ASSQDARDFHGYT
TRBV7-3	TRBJ2-5	ASSFGTGGAGETQY
TRBV18	TRBJ2-5	ASSPAAFIETQY
TRBV11-3	TRBJ2-5	ASSRTGHETQY
TRBV12-3/TRBV12-4	TRBJ2-7	ASSFLGRGRYEQY
TRBV11-2	TRBJ1-2	ASSPTEGARLGYT
TRBV19	TRBJ1-5	ASSIRPGGNQPQH
TRBV20-1	TRBJ1-5	SAISGGGYNQPQH
TRBV12-3/TRBV12-4	TRBJ1-1	ASSVQANTEAF
TRBV6-5	TRBJ1-1	ASRPPPGGMNTEAF
TRBV12-5	TRBJ1-2	ASGLIPGTGDGYT